This TCR beta chain was documented in a study of cytomegalovirus exposure and HLA in healthy donors. The CDR3 covers 15 residues. Germline V CDR1 and CDR2: SGHVS, FQNEAQ. Trimming shortened V by 6 bases and J by 7 bases, and 19 bases separated the two germline ends. In the case of this clone: Its matching antigen is unknown.

PCR employed 60 Vbeta and 13 Jbeta primers. TCRdb's table, derived via immunoSEQ multiplex PCR, lists solely in-frame clones and lacks some. Counted here are about 140,000 clones, roughly three quarters occurring once; the ten biggest clones make up about 1.5%. Nominally healthy donors provided the samples, though records likely missed some immune exposures. Study outcomes and limitations: The authors judged a highly shared variant cluster likely a sequencing artifact.

This sequence joins TRBV7-8 and TRBJ2-1; weak D call: TRBD2 (5 bases). The sequenced sample consisted of PBMCs. The receptor comes from a woman aged 30 to 39 in good health and CMV-seronegative. CDR3 coding DNA: TGTGCCAGCAGACTAGTCCCCGGTTATGGGAATGAGCAGTTCTTC. The encoded protein is CASRLVPGYGNEQFF.